These T cell receptor beta chains were read from a single sample in a study of shared clonotypes between healthy human individuals. Generated by immunoSEQ multiplex PCR, the TCRdb table keeps only in-frame clones and is missing some. The sample yields approximately 1,000,000 clones, around three quarters seen once. Sequences were obtained from memory CD4+ T cells from PBMCs. Source of these receptors: a man between 18 and 35 years old in good health. Some clones in this sample may be carry-over from other donors' samples. The CDR3 runs from the conserved cysteine through the conserved F or W. The D gene is left open where the match is weak. Clone size is shown for a subset of rows, as once, few, many or a class of expanded clone.

V gene	D gene	J gene	clone size	CDR3 DNA	CDR3 protein
TRBV5-1	-	TRBJ2-7	-	TGCGCCAGCAGCTTGGAATCCGCGTCCTACGAGCAGTACTTC	CASSLESASYEQYF
TRBV27	-	TRBJ2-7	-	TGTGCCAGCAGTTTTATCGGCAGGCACTCGTACGAGCAGTACTTC	CASSFIGRHSYEQYF
TRBV30	-	TRBJ1-1	-	TGTGCCTGGAGTGTACCAGGGGCTGAAGAAACTGAAGCTTTCTTT	CAWSVPGAEETEAFF
TRBV4-2	TRBD2	TRBJ2-1	-	TGTGCCAGCAGCCCCAGTACTAGCGGGAGCTACAATGAGCAGTTCTTC	CASSPSTSGSYNEQFF
TRBV28	TRBD1	TRBJ1-3	-	TGTGCCAGCGGCTCGACAGGGGAGGGAAACACCATATATTTT	CASGSTGEGNTIYF
TRBV7-3	TRBD2	TRBJ2-5	-	TGTGCCAGCAGCCCGGCGGGAGGCGCCCAGTACTTC	CASSPAGGAQYF
TRBV7-7	-	TRBJ2-7	-	TGTGCCAGCAGCCCCGGGGCGGGCTCCTACGAGCAGTACTTC	CASSPGAGSYEQYF
TRBV5-4	TRBD2	TRBJ2-2	few	TGTGCCAGCAGCTCAAGACTAGCGGGAGTGAGCACCGGGGAGCTGTTTTTT	CASSSRLAGVSTGELFF
TRBV6-1	TRBD1	TRBJ1-4	few	TGTGCCAGCAGTGCCCCGGACAGGGATAGTGGAAAACTGTTTTTT	CASSAPDRDSGKLFF
TRBV5-1	-	TRBJ1-1	-	TGCGCCAGCAGCTTGGGTCGGACTGAAGCTTTCTTT	CASSLGRTEAFF
TRBV5-1	TRBD2	TRBJ2-7	-	TGCGCCAGCAGCCCGGATGAAGAGCGGGAGAGTACCCACGAGCAGTACTTC	CASSPDEERESTHEQYF